The clone carrying this TCR beta chain was recorded a few times. Its antigen is unknown. Germline CDR1 and CDR2: MDHEN and SYDVKM. CDR3 size: 16 residues. J was trimmed by 2 bases and V by 3 bases; bases with no gene match: 5. This entry is derived from a study of T cells in tumors after PD-1 blockade. Whole-study results and caveats: Some novel exhausted tumor clones appeared in pre-treatment blood, suggesting peripheral recruitment.

The table came from immunoSEQ multiplex PCR; TCRdb's copy has only in-frame clones and leaves some out. There are 50,000 to 75,000 clones in the sample; 74% occur only once, and over 3.5% lies in the top ten. The receptor was isolated from a human donor with basal cell carcinoma. The chain employs TRBV28 and TRBJ1-5; 9 bases line up with TRBD1. Here the sequenced sample was PBMCs, taken after anti-PD-1 treatment. CDR3 coding DNA: TGTGCCAGCAGTTTCGCCACAGGGGGCGGCAATCAGCCCCAGCATTTT. Amino acid sequence: CASSFATGGGNQPQHF.